This T cell receptor (beta chain) originates from a study of T cell responses to AZD1222 COVID-19 vaccine. Study-level points and caveats: Repertoire sampling happened only post peak T cell response.

A note on this clone: The antigen is unknown.

Clones were read by immunoSEQ multiplex PCR, and TCRdb kept only the in-frame ones, dropping some. The top ten clones hold around 3.5% of a sample with 150,000 to 250,000 clones, approximately 90% of them seen once. The specimen comprised peripheral blood, sampled 28 days after the second AZD1222 dose. This clonotype was sampled from an adult who received the AZD1222 COVID-19 vaccine.

Here the CDR3 reads CASSGTGSLGYTF. In DNA form, the CDR3 reads TGTGCCAGCAGCGGGACAGGTTCCCTTGGCTACACCTTC. The rearrangement uses TRBV5-4 and TRBJ1-2; 8 bases are a match to TRBD1. V lost 4 bases to trimming and J lost 7 bases; unmatched junction nucleotides: 6. CDR1 is SGHNT, CDR2 YYREEE, per germline (reference sequence). The CDR3 sequence is 13 residues long.